The present TCR beta chain was sequenced within a study of cytomegalovirus exposure and HLA in healthy donors. PCR used 60 Vbeta primers and 13 Jbeta primers. Clones were sequenced by immunoSEQ multiplex PCR, and TCRdb holds only the in-frame ones, with some missing. The sample gives some 130,000 clones, about 9.2% of which show up once; about 6.7% is in the top ten. The material sequenced was PBMCs. The TCR originated in a middle-aged woman in good health and CMV-seropositive.

CDR3 region: CASSSGTGSSYEQYF. Here the CDR3 DNA reads TGTGCCAGCAGTTCCGGGACAGGCAGCTCCTACGAGCAGTACTTC. The chain has TRBV27 and TRBJ2-7; 8 nucleotides match TRBD1. CDR1 and CDR2 from the germline V gene are MNHEY and SMNVEV (reference sequence). V shed 4 bases, J shed 0 bases, and the junction held 5 bases outside the gene matches. The CDR3 has 15 amino acids.